The following is a T cell receptor (beta chain) sequence with its context. Its target is not known. Amplification used 60 Vbeta primers and 13 Jbeta primers. Some clones are missing from TCRdb's copy, which holds only in-frame ones; the method was immunoSEQ multiplex PCR. This sample has 90,000 to 100,000 clones, with over 65% found just once. This sample stems from a study of cytomegalovirus exposure and HLA in healthy donors. Points from the study as a whole: In a later analysis, a genetic analysis reported fewer productive-TCR N-insertions in an Asian-associated ancestry cluster than the cohort average. A later analysis linked a missense DCLRE1C variant to TCR beta V- and J-gene trimming.

V lost 3 bases to trimming and J lost 0 bases; unmatched junction nucleotides: 7. This CDR3 region has 16 residues. CDR1 is SGDLS and CDR2 is YYNGEE in the germline V gene. This TCR derives from a male donor in good health and CMV-seronegative. Sequenced input: PBMCs. This sequence joins TRBV9 and TRBJ2-3; TRBD2 matches 7 bases. CDR3 DNA sequence: TGTGCCAGCAGCGCGGCTAGCGGAGCTAGCACAGATACGCAGTATTTT. Translating gives CASSAASGASTDTQYF.